Below are 13 T cell receptor beta chains sequenced from a single sample in a study of T cells after yellow fever vaccination. One entry per CDR3 protein results from TCRdb running MiXCR on the 5' RACE reads. The table shows 300,000 to 450,000 distinct CDR3 sequences, with approximately 8% occurring only once. Sequencing used PBMCs, obtained roughly seven weeks after the first yellow fever vaccination. The origin of the receptors is a man aged 18 to 29 who received the YFV17D yellow fever vaccine.

The J gene is TRBJ1-6, the V gene TRBV7-3; D gene ambiguous. The CDR3 totals 13 residues. V was trimmed by 5 bases and J by 6 bases, leaving 8 bases between them. Per the germline V gene, CDR1 is SGHTA and CDR2 is FQGTGA. The CDR3 coding sequence is TGTGCCAGCAGCCAAGACTTTAATTCACCCCTCCACTTT. Translated, it gives CASSQDFNSPLHF. Filled out from reference TRBV7-3 and TRBJ1-6, the complete variable domain reads GAGVSQTPSNKVTEKGKYVELRCDPISGHTALYWYRQSLGQGPEFLIYFQGTGAADDSGLPNDRFFAVRPEGSVSTLKIQRTERGDSAVYLCASSQDFNSPLHFGNGTRLTVT.

This clonotype was seen many times. The chain uses TRBV4-2 and TRBJ1-5; the D gene is possibly TRBD1 (5 bases). The V gene lost 2 bases and the J gene lost 1 base, with 12 bases spanning the gap. This CDR3 spans 16 amino acids. CDR1 LGHNA and CDR2 YNFKEQ come from the germline V gene. The CDR3 DNA follows: TGTGCCAGCAGCCAAATATCGGGACCGAGCAATCAGCCCCAGCATTTT. This sequence encodes CASSQISGPSNQPQHF.

This clonotype was seen repeatedly, ten times or more. V and J are TRBV4-2 and TRBJ2-6; 7 positions match TRBD2. J lost 0 bases, V lost 4 bases, and 12 bases had no gene match. The CDR3 has 19 amino acids. CDR1 is LGHNA and CDR2 is YNFKEQ in the germline V gene. CDR3 sequence reads: CASSLNGAGVSSGANVLTF. In nucleotides, the CDR3 is TGTGCCAGCAGCCTTAACGGTGCGGGGGTGAGCTCTGGGGCCAACGTCCTGACTTTC.

Ten or more counts support this clonotype. The V call is TRBV12-3 or TRBV12-4, the J call TRBJ2-5; no firm D call. V was trimmed by 3 bases and J by 5 bases, leaving 7 bases between them. The CDR3 has 12 amino acids. The CDR3 spells CASSFFLETQYF. The CDR3 region has the DNA TGTGCCAGCAGTTTTTTCCTCGAGACCCAGTACTTC.

The chain combines TRBV7-2 with TRBJ1-5; D not certain. This CDR3 contains 14 residues. V lost 4 bases and J lost 4, with 11 bases in between. Germline V gives CDR1 SGHTA, CDR2 FQGNSA. In nucleotides, the CDR3 is TGTGCCAGCAGCTCCGTCGGAAGGAATCAGCCCCAGCATTTT. Translating it yields CASSSVGRNQPQHF. Drawing the rest from reference TRBV7-2 and TRBJ1-5, the complete variable domain is GAGVSQSPSNKVTEKGKDVELRCDPISGHTALYWYRQSLGQGLEFLIYFQGNSAPDKSGLPSDRFSAERTGGSVSTLTIQRTQQEDSAVYLCASSSVGRNQPQHFGDGTRLSIL.

J is TRBJ2-4 and V is TRBV6-5; D possibly uses TRBD1 or TRBD2 (6 bases each). CDR1 is MNHEY, CDR2 SVGAGI, per germline. The CDR3 extends over 15 amino acids. The V end was cut by 6 bases, the J end by 8 bases, with 20 bases between. CDR3 nucleotides: TGTGCCAGCAGCAACTCTAGGGGGGCCGGTTACATTCAGTACTTC. It is translated as CASSNSRGAGYIQYF.

The V gene is TRBV6-6, the J gene TRBJ2-2, with D hard to call. Germline CDR1 reads MNHNY; CDR2 reads SVGAGI (reference sequence). The CDR3 runs to 11 residues. V was clipped by 7 bases and J by 7 bases, with 7 bases between them. Here the CDR3 reads CASTSGGELFF. CDR3 nucleotide sequence: TGTGCCAGCACCTCGGGCGGGGAGCTGTTTTTT.

The gene calls are TRBV18 and TRBJ2-1; D gene uncertain. The CDR3 contains 13 residues. The V gene's germline CDR1 is KGHSH and CDR2 LQKENI. Trimming cost V 3 bases and J 5 bases, with 8 bases left between them. The CDR3 coding sequence is TGTGCCAGCTCACCTAGGCAGAACAATGAGCAGTTCTTC. This codes for CASSPRQNNEQFF.

The V gene is TRBV4-3, the J gene TRBJ1-1; maybe TRBD1 (5 bases). This CDR3 has 14 amino acids. Trimming took off 1 base at V and 10 bases at J, with 16 bases between the two ends. CDR1 LGHNA and CDR2 YSLEER come from the germline V gene. Written as DNA, the CDR3 is TGCGCCAGCAGCCAAGCCCCCGGCGCGAGGGGAGCTTTCTTT. Its translation is CASSQAPGARGAFF.

This clonotype was seen more than once but under ten times. The chain joins TRBV5-1 to TRBJ2-1; perhaps D is TRBD1 or TRBD2 (6 bases each). With 1 base removed from V and 6 bases from J, the gap between germline ends came to 17 bases. CDR1 and CDR2 (germline): SGHRS, YFSETQ. This CDR3 spans 16 amino acids. The CDR3 here is CASSLSGGKRGNEQFF. The CDR3 bases are TGCGCCAGCAGCTTGTCCGGGGGCAAAAGAGGCAATGAGCAGTTCTTC.

This clonotype was seen a few times. This chain connects TRBV28 to TRBJ2-2, with 9 bases lining up with TRBD1. CDR3 length: 15 residues. J was trimmed by 3 bases and V by 6 bases; bases with no gene match: 5. CDR1 and CDR2 from the germline V gene are MDHEN and SYDVKM. The CDR3 DNA reads TGTGCCAGCAGCCCCCGGGACAGGGACACCGGGGAGCTGTTTTTT. This sequence encodes CASSPRDRDTGELFF.

In its sample, this clonotype was seen many times. The chain has TRBV29-1 and TRBJ2-3, with 9 positions matching TRBD2. V shed 7 bases and J 6 bases; nucleotides not matched to a gene: 8. The CDR3 length is 13 residues. The germline V gene encodes CDR1 SQVTM and CDR2 ANQGSEA. This CDR3 is CSARGGAGDTQYF. DNA of the CDR3: TGCAGCGCTCGCGGGGGGGCCGGCGATACGCAGTATTTT.

This chain connects TRBV6-2 or TRBV6-3 to TRBJ2-3; 7 nucleotides align to TRBD2. V gave up 0 bases and J gave up 4 bases; unmatched junction bases: 7. Germline CDR1 MNHEY, CDR2 SVGEGT. The CDR3 has 16 amino acids. CDR3 sequence (DNA): TGTGCCAGCAGTTACTCGGGTGGGGGGGGTTCAGATACGCAGTATTTT. Amino acids: CASSYSGGGGSDTQYF.